The entry below describes one T cell receptor (beta chain). The antigen is not known. Time point of the sample: blood 2 weeks post-SBRT. Specified treatment: 15 Gy SBRT to primary tumor, nephrectomy 4 weeks later. This renal cell carcinoma was of the clear cell type. This sample was included in a study of radiation and T cells in renal cell carcinoma. In the study overall: Nephrectomy followed 15 Gy stereotactic body radiation by 4 weeks. Findings of the study overall: No pretreatment tumor biopsies were available for baseline clonotypes. From baseline, blood top tumor clonotypes peaked at 2 weeks post-radiation.

Method: immunoSEQ multiplex PCR; TCRdb's copy keeps in-frame clones and lacks some. The table shows some 58,000 clones, with 70% to 80% occurring only once. The sequence was obtained from a man aged 55-75 years with renal cell carcinoma. Source: blood, taken from a patient whose treatment included radiotherapy and nephrectomy.

CDR3 residues: CASSSGQGGNTQYF. For the CDR3, the DNA is TGTGCCAGCAGCTCGGGACAGGGTGGAAATACGCAGTATTTT. V and J are TRBV6-4 and TRBJ2-3; 9 positions match TRBD1. V shed 6 bases and J 7 bases; nucleotides not matched to a gene: 8. The CDR3 has 14 amino acids. The V gene's germline CDR1 is MRHNA and CDR2 SNTAGT.